This paragraph covers one T cell receptor (beta chain) sequence. This sample is part of a study of graft-versus-host responses after intestinal transplantation. Study-level information: All of the recipients had induction that used anti-thymocyte globulin, then tacrolimus and steroids for about 3 years.

Irradiated, violet-dye-labeled stimulators (around 200,000) were plated alongside around 200,000 CFSE-labeled responders. The CDR3 loop spans 15 amino acids. V lost 2 bases and J lost 1, with 10 bases in between. The germline gives CDR1 SGHVS, CDR2 FQNEAQ. Clones were read by immunoSEQ multiplex PCR, and TCRdb kept only the in-frame ones, dropping some. In the table there are 7,000 to 9,000 clones, around 33% of which are singletons. Overall study results and limits: In patients with graft-donor T cell macrochimerism, allograft graft-versus-host to host-versus-graft clonal ratios were high.

This sequence joins TRBV7-8 and TRBJ2-3; a possible D gene is TRBD2 (6 bases). The TCR comes from a human patient who received an intestinal transplant. This material consisted of alloreactive CD4+ T cells from a mixed lymphocyte reaction culture, taken before intestinal transplant. Sample subset: CFSE-low proliferating T cells sorted from approximately six-day pre-transplant mixed lymphocyte reaction (GvH or HvG direction). Here the CDR3 reads CASSLRDFRTDTQYF. CDR3 nucleotide sequence: TGTGCCAGCAGCTTAAGGGACTTCCGCACAGATACGCAGTATTTT.